The rows below give T cell receptor beta chains drawn from one sample of a study of T cell repertoires in cytomegalovirus infection. TCRdb independently ran MiXCR on the reads; one entry per CDR3 protein. This sample has some 600,000 distinct CDR3 sequences, with around 24% found just once. The material sequenced was CD8+ T cells from PBMCs. These TCRs come from a human donor in good health (CMV status not recorded). Some clones in this sample may be carry-over from other donors' samples. Each CDR3 is given with its conserved first and last residue. The D gene is left open where the match is weak. Size is omitted from some rows. Given values are once, few, many or a class for expanded clones.

DNA: TGTGCCAGCAGTGACCTCTCTAGGGGCTCCTACAATGAGCAGTTCTTC
CDR3: CASSDLSRGSYNEQFF
V: TRBV28
size: once
J: TRBJ2-1
D: -

DNA: TGTGCCAGCAGTTACGTGGGCGCGGGTGGCTACACCTTC
CDR3: CASSYVGAGGYTF
V: TRBV6-5
size: many
J: TRBJ1-2
D: -

DNA: TGCAGTGCTAGAGATGGGAAGGGGTTAAGCTATGGCTACACCTTC
CDR3: CSARDGKGLSYGYTF
V: TRBV20-1
size: few
J: TRBJ1-2
D: -

DNA: TGTGCCAGCAGCCAAGACAGGGATTTTCTAGAGACCCAGTACTTC
CDR3: CASSQDRDFLETQYF
V: TRBV14
size: -
J: TRBJ2-5
D: -

DNA: TGTGCCAGCAGCTTCGGGACAGGGCTTGCAACTAATGAAAAACTGTTTTTT
CDR3: CASSFGTGLATNEKLFF
V: TRBV7-2
size: many
J: TRBJ1-4
D: TRBD1

DNA: TGTGCCAGCAGCAAAAGTTTGGATACGCAGTATTTT
CDR3: CASSKSLDTQYF
V: TRBV5-4
size: -
J: TRBJ2-3
D: -

DNA: TGTGCCAGCAGCGCCGACAGGGGGAACACTGAAGCTTTCTTT
CDR3: CASSADRGNTEAFF
V: TRBV7-8
size: few
J: TRBJ1-1
D: TRBD1

DNA: TGCGCCAGCCGTGGGACAGGGGCTTTCAATGAGCAGTTCTTC
CDR3: CASRGTGAFNEQFF
V: TRBV4-1
size: few
J: TRBJ2-1
D: TRBD1

DNA: TGCGCCAGCAGCCGCGGACAGGGGGGAGGAACTGAAGCTTTCTTT
CDR3: CASSRGQGGGTEAFF
V: TRBV4-1
size: -
J: TRBJ1-1
D: TRBD1

DNA: TGTGCCAGTAGTGTTCCGAAGGGAGGGTATCAGCCCCAGCATTTT
CDR3: CASSVPKGGYQPQHF
V: TRBV19
size: -
J: TRBJ1-5
D: -

DNA: TGTGCCAGCAGTTTAAGAGTGGGGGAATTCGGCAATCAGCCCCAGCATTTT
CDR3: CASSLRVGEFGNQPQHF
V: TRBV27
size: few
J: TRBJ1-5
D: -

DNA: TGTGCCAGCAGCTTAGTCCCGGGCGCCCGGAACACTGAAGCTTTCTTT
CDR3: CASSLVPGARNTEAFF
V: TRBV7-6
size: few
J: TRBJ1-1
D: -

DNA: TGTGCCAGCAGTACCCCGGGGGCAGGCTGGGTCAATCAGCCCCAGCATTTT
CDR3: CASSTPGAGWVNQPQHF
V: TRBV6-2/TRBV6-3
size: -
J: TRBJ1-5
D: -

DNA: TGTGCCAGCAGTTACTCGGAGGTTTCGTCCGGGACAGGGATCGGGGAGCTGTTTTTT
CDR3: CASSYSEVSSGTGIGELFF
V: TRBV6-5
size: -
J: TRBJ2-2
D: TRBD1

DNA: TGTGCCAGCAGCTTAGTGGGCACAGCGGGCGAGCAGTACTTC
CDR3: CASSLVGTAGEQYF
V: TRBV7-8
size: many
J: TRBJ2-7
D: -

DNA: TGTGCCAGCAGCTTGGAAACAGGGCTCCCTACCTCTAACTATGGCTACACCTTC
CDR3: CASSLETGLPTSNYGYTF
V: TRBV5-5
size: -
J: TRBJ1-2
D: -

DNA: TGCAGCGTTGATATCGGAATCGGGACCACTAACTATGGCTACACCTTC
CDR3: CSVDIGIGTTNYGYTF
V: TRBV29-1
size: -
J: TRBJ1-2
D: -

DNA: TGTGCCAGTACGGATCCGAACAGGGCTTTCTTT
CDR3: CASTDPNRAFF
V: TRBV19
size: -
J: TRBJ1-1
D: -

DNA: TGTGCCAGCAGTATAAGGACAGGATATTCAAGCTCTGGGACCAACGTCCTGACTTTC
CDR3: CASSIRTGYSSSGTNVLTF
V: TRBV27
size: -
J: TRBJ2-6
D: TRBD1

DNA: TGTGCCACCCACGGGGATGAGCAGTTCTTC
CDR3: CATHGDEQFF
V: TRBV27
size: -
J: TRBJ2-1
D: -

DNA: TGTGCCAGCAGTTATAAAGACAGGGTCACTGAAGCTTTCTTT
CDR3: CASSYKDRVTEAFF
V: TRBV6-2/TRBV6-3
size: -
J: TRBJ1-1
D: TRBD1

DNA: TGTGCCACCAGTGATCCAACAGGGTCCCGCGCAGATACGCAGTATTTT
CDR3: CATSDPTGSRADTQYF
V: TRBV24-1
size: few
J: TRBJ2-3
D: -

DNA: TGCAGCGTTCCAGGGCGGACCAGAGGAGGCTACACCTTC
CDR3: CSVPGRTRGGYTF
V: TRBV29-1
size: few
J: TRBJ1-2
D: -

DNA: TGCAGTGCTAGAGATAACCGAGACTTAAACTATGGCTACACCTTC
CDR3: CSARDNRDLNYGYTF
V: TRBV20-1
size: -
J: TRBJ1-2
D: -

DNA: TGTGCCAGCAGCCAGAACACCATATATTTT
CDR3: CASSQNTIYF
V: TRBV12-3/TRBV12-4
size: many
J: TRBJ1-3
D: -